These 18 T cell receptor beta chains share one sample of origin, sequenced in a study of PD-L1 blockade in urothelial cancer. Some clones are missing from TCRdb's copy, which holds only in-frame ones; the method was immunoSEQ multiplex PCR. Of 70,000 or so clones listed, 85% to 90% are singletons. The source material was PBMCs, sampled around atezolizumab (anti-PD-L1) treatment. These receptors all come from a man aged 60 to 75 with urothelial cancer.

The V gene is TRBV13, the J gene TRBJ1-1; possible D gene TRBD1, 6 bases. The CDR3 runs to 15 residues. V shed 5 bases and J shed 4 bases, with 17 bases lying between them. Germline V gene sequence: CDR1 PRHDT, CDR2 FYEKMQ (reference sequence). DNA of the CDR3: TGTGCCAGCAGCATAAACAGGGCGTTGGTCACTGAAGCTTTCTTT. It translates to CASSINRALVTEAFF.

The chain employs TRBV15 and TRBJ1-6; D unclear. Looked up from germline, CDR1 is LNHNV and CDR2 is YYDKDF (reference sequence). This CDR3 comprises 15 residues. Between the trimmed V and J ends, which lost 0 bases and 5 bases, there was a span of 8 bases. Written as DNA, the CDR3 is TGTGCCACCAGCAGAGAGCGGCTGAATAATTCACCCCTCCACTTT. This encodes CATSRERLNNSPLHF.

This chain joins TRBV6-1 and TRBJ1-2; maybe TRBD1 (6 bases). Deletions cut 4 bases from V and 4 bases from J, with 16 bases between. The CDR3 covers 15 residues. Germline CDR1 MNHNS, CDR2 SASEGT. The DNA for the CDR3 is TGTGCCAGCAGTGCTCTACTCCTAGGGGGCTATGGCTACACCTTC. Translated: CASSALLLGGYGYTF.

The chain has TRBV5-1 and TRBJ2-1; possible D gene TRBD2, 5 bases. Trimming stripped 5 bases from V and 7 bases from J, with 13 bases between. The CDR3 loop spans 13 amino acids. CDR1 and CDR2 (germline): SGHRS, YFSETQ. The CDR3 protein is CASSEGPVNEQFF. The DNA for the CDR3 is TGCGCCAGCAGTGAGGGCCCAGTGAATGAGCAGTTCTTC. The entire variable domain, with the rest obtained from reference TRBV5-1 and TRBJ2-1, is as follows: KAGVTQTPRYLIKTRGQQVTLSCSPISGHRSVSWYQQTPGQGLQFLFEYFSETQRNKGNFPGRFSGRQFSNSRSEMNVSTLELGDSALYLCASSEGPVNEQFFGPGTRLTVL.

This chain links TRBV5-1 with TRBJ1-4, with 8 bases aligning to TRBD1. Germline CDR1 SGHRS, CDR2 YFSETQ. The CDR3 has 15 amino acids. V lost 5 bases to trimming and J lost 4 bases; unmatched junction nucleotides: 7. DNA of the CDR3: TGCGCCAGCAGGCGGGACAGGCCCTATAATGAAAAACTGTTTTTT. Protein sequence: CASRRDRPYNEKLFF.

The rearrangement joins TRBV7-9 to TRBJ2-7; D may be TRBD1 (5 bases). The CDR3 runs 12 residues. V was clipped by 3 bases and J by 7 bases, with 10 bases between them. Germline CDR1 is SEHNR and CDR2 is FQNEAQ (reference sequence). DNA for the CDR3: TGTGCCAGCAGCTTTGGGGCGCAGGAGCAGTACTTC. Translating gives CASSFGAQEQYF.

The chain combines TRBV5-1 with TRBJ1-2, with 10 bases identical to TRBD1. Per the germline V gene, CDR1 is SGHRS and CDR2 is YFSETQ. This CDR3 is 14 amino acids long. Germline trimming cut 4 bases from V and 8 bases from J; bases unmatched to any gene: 8. CDR3 coding DNA: TGCGCCAGCAGCGACGGGACAGGGGTACGAGGCTACACCTTC. Encoded protein: CASSDGTGVRGYTF. Complete variable domain (other parts from reference TRBV5-1 and TRBJ1-2): KAGVTQTPRYLIKTRGQQVTLSCSPISGHRSVSWYQQTPGQGLQFLFEYFSETQRNKGNFPGRFSGRQFSNSRSEMNVSTLELGDSALYLCASSDGTGVRGYTFGSGTRLTVV.

This chain joins TRBV6-9 and TRBJ2-5; weak D call: TRBD2 (5 bases). Germline CDR1 and CDR2: MNHGY and SVAAGI. The CDR3 is 12 amino acids. The V end lost 4 bases, the J end lost 4 bases, and 7 bases lay between the germline ends. The CDR3 region is CASSSRGETQYF. In DNA, the CDR3 is TGTGCCAGCAGTTCTCGGGGAGAGACCCAGTACTTC.

The V call is TRBV19, the J call TRBJ1-6, with a possible D match to TRBD1 (5 bases). The germline CDR1 and CDR2 sequences are LNHDA and SQIVND (reference sequence). The length of the CDR3 is 13 residues. V lost 4 bases and J 14 bases, leaving 15 bases between the germline ends. CDR3 sequence: CASSKEGAITLHF. The DNA of the CDR3 is TGTGCCAGTAGTAAGGAAGGGGCGATCACCCTCCACTTT.

This clone has a single count. The gene calls are TRBV2 and TRBJ2-6, with a weak D call TRBD1 (5 bases). CDR1 is SNHLY, CDR2 FYNNEI, per germline. The CDR3 length is 16 residues. The germline V and J ends were trimmed by 7 bases and 7 bases, with 20 bases remaining between them. This CDR3 is CASMRQGGSRANVLTF. In DNA, the CDR3 is TGTGCCAGCATGAGGCAGGGTGGAAGTAGAGCCAACGTCCTGACTTTC.

The genes are TRBV4-1 and TRBJ2-7; possibly TRBD1 for D (6 bases). The V end lost 2 bases, the J end lost 0 bases, and 11 bases lay between the germline ends. Germline lookup yields CDR1 MGHRA and CDR2 YSYEKL. The CDR3 has 15 amino acids. The CDR3 nucleotides read TGCGCCAGCAGCCAACGACAGGCGAGCTCCTACGAGCAGTACTTC. Protein product: CASSQRQASSYEQYF.

This clone was counted a few times. The genes are TRBV30 and TRBJ1-1; D is unclear. Deletions cut 4 bases from V and 0 bases from J, with 6 bases between. The germline V gene has CDR1 GTSNPN and CDR2 SVGIG (reference sequence). This CDR3 contains 12 residues. The CDR3 protein is CAWTRMNTEAFF. DNA of the CDR3: TGTGCCTGGACCAGGATGAACACTGAAGCTTTCTTT.

The chain is built from TRBV7-2 and TRBJ2-2; 9 nucleotides match TRBD1. Germline V gene sequence: CDR1 SGHTA, CDR2 FQGNSA. The ends lost 5 bases at V and 6 bases at J; junction bases unmatched: 1. The CDR3 runs 13 residues. In DNA form, the CDR3 reads TGTGCCAGCAGCAGGGACAGGGCCGGGGAGCTGTTTTTT. Protein product: CASSRDRAGELFF.

J is TRBJ1-4 and V is TRBV5-4; D is unclear. Germline-derived CDR1 and CDR2 are SGHNT and YYREEE (reference sequence). The CDR3 is made up of 13 amino acids. V was cut by 3 bases and J by 5 bases, with 8 bases left in between. The CDR3 is CASSSNGNEKLFF. In nucleotides, the CDR3 is TGTGCCAGCAGCTCAAACGGGAATGAAAAACTGTTTTTT.

The chain's CDR3 is CASSESGRETEAFF. In DNA, the CDR3 is TGCGCCAGCAGTGAGTCGGGCAGGGAAACTGAAGCTTTCTTT. This rearrangement joins TRBV10-1 to TRBJ1-1; D possibly corresponds to TRBD1 (5 bases). Trimming stripped 0 bases from V and 5 bases from J, with 10 bases between. The CDR3 spans 14 residues. Germline V lookup: CDR1 WNHNN, CDR2 SYGVQD (reference sequence).

The chain uses TRBV6-4 and TRBJ2-3; D unclear. Germline lookup yields CDR1 MRHNA and CDR2 SNTAGT. CDR3 size: 12 residues. With 0 bases removed from V and 6 bases from J, the gap between germline ends came to 4 bases. CDR3 coding DNA: TGTGCCAGCAGTGACTCCAGGGATACGCAGTATTTT. It specifies CASSDSRDTQYF.

J is TRBJ1-3 and V is TRBV10-3; 9 bases agree with TRBD1. The CDR3 is 12 amino acids. CDR1 and CDR2 (germline): ENHRY, SYGVKD. V dropped 9 bases and J dropped 6; count of bases not matched to a gene: 3. In DNA form, the CDR3 reads TGTGCCATGGGACAGGGAGAAAACACCATATATTTT. Translation gives CAMGQGENTIYF.

The CDR3 coding sequence is TGTGCCACTACCCCGGGACAGGGGGCCCTAAGGCCCCAGCATTTT. This translates into CATTPGQGALRPQHF. V gene TRBV19 combines with J gene TRBJ1-5, with 12 bases that match TRBD1. The V gene's germline CDR1 is LNHDA and CDR2 SQIVND (reference sequence). This CDR3 is 15 amino acids long. V was clipped by 10 bases and J by 9 bases; unmatched bases: 13.